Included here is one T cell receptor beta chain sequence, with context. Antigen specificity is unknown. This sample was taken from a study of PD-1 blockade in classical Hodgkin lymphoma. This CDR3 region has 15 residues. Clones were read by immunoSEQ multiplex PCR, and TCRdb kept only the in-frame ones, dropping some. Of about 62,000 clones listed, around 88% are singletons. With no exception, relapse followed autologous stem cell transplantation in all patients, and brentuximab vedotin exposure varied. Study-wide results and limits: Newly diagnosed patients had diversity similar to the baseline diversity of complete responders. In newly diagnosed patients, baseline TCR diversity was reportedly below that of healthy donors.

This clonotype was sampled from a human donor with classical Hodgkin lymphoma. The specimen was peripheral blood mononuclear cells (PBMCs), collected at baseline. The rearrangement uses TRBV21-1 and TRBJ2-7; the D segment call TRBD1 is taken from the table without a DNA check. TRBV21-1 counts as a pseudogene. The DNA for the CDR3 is TGTGCCAGCAGCAAAGAACAGGGGGAGGGTCACGAGCAGTACTTC. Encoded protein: CASSKEQGEGHEQYF.